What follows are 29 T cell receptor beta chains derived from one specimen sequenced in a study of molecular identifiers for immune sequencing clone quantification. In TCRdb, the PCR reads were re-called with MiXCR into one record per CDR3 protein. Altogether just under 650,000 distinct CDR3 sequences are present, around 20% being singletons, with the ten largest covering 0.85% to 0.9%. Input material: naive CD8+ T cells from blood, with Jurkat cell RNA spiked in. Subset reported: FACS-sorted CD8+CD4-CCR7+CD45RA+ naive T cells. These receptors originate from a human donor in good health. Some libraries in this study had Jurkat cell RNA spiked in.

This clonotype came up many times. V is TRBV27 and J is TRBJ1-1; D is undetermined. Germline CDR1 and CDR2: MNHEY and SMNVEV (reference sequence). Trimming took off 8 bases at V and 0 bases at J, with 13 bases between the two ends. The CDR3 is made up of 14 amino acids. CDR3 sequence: CASLNGVLNTEAFF. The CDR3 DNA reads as TGTGCCAGCCTGAACGGGGTTTTGAACACTGAAGCTTTCTTT.

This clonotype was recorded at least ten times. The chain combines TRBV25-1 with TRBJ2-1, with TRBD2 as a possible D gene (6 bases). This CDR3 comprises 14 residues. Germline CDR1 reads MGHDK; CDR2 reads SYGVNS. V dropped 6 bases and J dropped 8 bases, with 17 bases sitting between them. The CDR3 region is CASSHREFVDEQFF. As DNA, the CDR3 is TGTGCCAGCAGCCACCGGGAGTTCGTCGATGAGCAGTTCTTC.

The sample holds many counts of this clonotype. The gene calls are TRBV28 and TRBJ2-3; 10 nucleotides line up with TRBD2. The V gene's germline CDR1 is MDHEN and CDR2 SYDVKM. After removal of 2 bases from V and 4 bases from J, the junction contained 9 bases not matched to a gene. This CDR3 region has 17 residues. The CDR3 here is CASSLRPSGSGADTQYF. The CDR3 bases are TGTGCCAGCAGTTTAAGGCCTAGCGGGAGCGGCGCAGATACGCAGTATTTT. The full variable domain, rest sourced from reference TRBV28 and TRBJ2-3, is DVKVTQSSRYLVKRTGEKVFLECVQDMDHENMFWYRQDPGLGLRLIYFSYDVKMKEKGDIPEGYSVSREKKERFSLILESASTNQTSMYLCASSLRPSGSGADTQYFGPGTRLTVL.

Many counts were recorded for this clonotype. CDR3 in amino acids: CASSVKTGAHNEQFF. As DNA, the CDR3 is TGTGCCAGCAGCGTGAAAACCGGGGCCCATAATGAGCAGTTCTTC. The V gene is TRBV13, the J gene TRBJ2-1, with D possibly being TRBD1 or TRBD2 (5 bases each). V was cut by 5 bases and J by 7 bases, with 18 bases left in between. This CDR3 has 15 amino acids. CDR1 is PRHDT and CDR2 is FYEKMQ in the germline V gene (reference sequence).

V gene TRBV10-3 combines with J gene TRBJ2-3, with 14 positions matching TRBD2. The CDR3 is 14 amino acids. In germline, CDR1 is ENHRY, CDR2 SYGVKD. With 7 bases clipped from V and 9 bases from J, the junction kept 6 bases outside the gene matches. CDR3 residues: CAINTGTSGSTQYF. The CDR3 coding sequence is TGTGCCATCAACACCGGGACTAGCGGGAGCACGCAGTATTTT.

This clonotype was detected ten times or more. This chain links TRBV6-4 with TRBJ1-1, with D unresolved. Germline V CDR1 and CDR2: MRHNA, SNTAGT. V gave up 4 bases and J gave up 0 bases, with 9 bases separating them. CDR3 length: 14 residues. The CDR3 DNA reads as TGTGCCAGCAGTGGGGAGGATTTGAACACTGAAGCTTTCTTT. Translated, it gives CASSGEDLNTEAFF.

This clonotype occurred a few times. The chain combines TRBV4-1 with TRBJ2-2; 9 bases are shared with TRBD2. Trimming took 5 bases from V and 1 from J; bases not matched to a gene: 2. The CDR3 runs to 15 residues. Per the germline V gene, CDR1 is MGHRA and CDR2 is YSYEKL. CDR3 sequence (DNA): TGCGCCAGCAGCGCGACTAGCGGGAACACCGGGGAGCTGTTTTTT. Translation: CASSATSGNTGELFF.

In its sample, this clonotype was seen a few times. CDR3 nucleotides: TGTGCCAGCAGTCCCGTCAGCGGGGGTTTGGAGACCCAGTACTTC. Translating it yields CASSPVSGGLETQYF. The chain joins TRBV12-3 or TRBV12-4 to TRBJ2-5, with TRBD2 identical over 8 bases. CDR3 length: 15 amino acids. The J segment lost 5 bases and the V segment lost 5 bases, leaving 10 bases of the junction unmatched.

The CDR3 sequence is CASSPGYPETQYF. In DNA form, the CDR3 reads TGTGCCAGCTCACCGGGCTACCCAGAGACCCAGTACTTC. The chain recombines TRBV18 with TRBJ2-5; no clear D. The CDR3 loop spans 13 amino acids. Trimming cost V 3 bases and J 4 bases, with 9 bases left between them. CDR1 KGHSH and CDR2 LQKENI come from the germline V gene.

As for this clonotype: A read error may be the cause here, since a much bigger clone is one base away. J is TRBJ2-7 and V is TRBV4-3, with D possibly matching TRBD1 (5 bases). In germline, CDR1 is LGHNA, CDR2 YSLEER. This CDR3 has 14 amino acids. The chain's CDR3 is CAGSQTVDGYEQYF. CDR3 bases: TGCGCCGGCAGCCAGACAGTCGATGGTTACGAGCAGTACTTC.

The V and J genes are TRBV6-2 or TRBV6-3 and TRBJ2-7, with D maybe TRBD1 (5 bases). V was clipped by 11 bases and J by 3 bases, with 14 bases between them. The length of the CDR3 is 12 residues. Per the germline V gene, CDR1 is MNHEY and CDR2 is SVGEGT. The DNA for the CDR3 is TGTGCCCCACGACAGAGCTTCTACGAGCAGTACTTC. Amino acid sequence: CAPRQSFYEQYF.

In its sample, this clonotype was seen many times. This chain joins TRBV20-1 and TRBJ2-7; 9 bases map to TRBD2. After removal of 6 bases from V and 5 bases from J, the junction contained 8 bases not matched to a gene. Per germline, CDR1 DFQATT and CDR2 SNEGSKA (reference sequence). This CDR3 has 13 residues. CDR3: CSAKLGLANEQYF. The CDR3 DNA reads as TGCAGTGCCAAACTGGGACTAGCAAACGAGCAGTACTTC.

The CDR3 here is CASSGTGGVYEQYF. The CDR3 DNA is TGTGCCAGCAGCGGAACAGGGGGAGTTTACGAGCAGTACTTC. The chain recombines TRBV7-2 with TRBJ2-7, with 8 bases fitting TRBD1. The ends lost 5 bases at V and 4 bases at J; junction bases unmatched: 7. This CDR3 region has 14 residues. Germline V gene sequence: CDR1 SGHTA, CDR2 FQGNSA.

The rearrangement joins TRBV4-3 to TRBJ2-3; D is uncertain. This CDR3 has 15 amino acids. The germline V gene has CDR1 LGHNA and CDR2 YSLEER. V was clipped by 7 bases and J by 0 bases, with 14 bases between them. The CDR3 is CASKSSVSSTDTQYF. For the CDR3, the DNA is TGCGCCAGCAAAAGCTCAGTTTCTAGCACAGATACGCAGTATTTT.

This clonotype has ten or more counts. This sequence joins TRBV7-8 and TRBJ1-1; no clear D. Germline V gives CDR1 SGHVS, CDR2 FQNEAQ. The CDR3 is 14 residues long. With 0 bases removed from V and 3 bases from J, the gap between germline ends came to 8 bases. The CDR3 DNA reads TGTGCCAGCAGCTTAGCCGGGCGACACACTGAAGCTTTCTTT. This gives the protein CASSLAGRHTEAFF.

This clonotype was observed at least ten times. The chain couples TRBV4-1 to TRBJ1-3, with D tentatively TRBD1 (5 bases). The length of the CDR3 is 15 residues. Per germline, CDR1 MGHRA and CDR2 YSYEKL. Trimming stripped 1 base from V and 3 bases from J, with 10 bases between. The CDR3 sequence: CASSQGQQLGNTIYF. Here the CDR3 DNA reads TGCGCCAGCAGCCAAGGACAGCAACTTGGAAACACCATATATTTT.

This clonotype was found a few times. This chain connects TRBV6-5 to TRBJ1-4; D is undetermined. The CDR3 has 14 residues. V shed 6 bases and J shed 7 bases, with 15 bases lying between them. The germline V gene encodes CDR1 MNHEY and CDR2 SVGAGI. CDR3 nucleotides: TGTGCCAGCAGCATCTCCTTCGTGGGTGAAAAACTGTTTTTT. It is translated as CASSISFVGEKLFF.

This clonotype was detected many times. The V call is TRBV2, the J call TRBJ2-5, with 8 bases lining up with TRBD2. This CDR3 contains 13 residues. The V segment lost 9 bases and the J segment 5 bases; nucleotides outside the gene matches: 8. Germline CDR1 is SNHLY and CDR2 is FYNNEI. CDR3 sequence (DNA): TGTGCCAGTTCAGCGGGGGACGGGGAGACCCAGTACTTC. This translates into CASSAGDGETQYF.

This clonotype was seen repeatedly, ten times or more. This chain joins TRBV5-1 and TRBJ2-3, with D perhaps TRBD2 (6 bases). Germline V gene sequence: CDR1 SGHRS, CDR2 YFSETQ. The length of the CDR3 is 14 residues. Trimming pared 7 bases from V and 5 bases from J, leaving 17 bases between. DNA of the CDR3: TGCGCCAGCCGCCGCACGGGAGAGGGAGATACGCAGTATTTT. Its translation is CASRRTGEGDTQYF.

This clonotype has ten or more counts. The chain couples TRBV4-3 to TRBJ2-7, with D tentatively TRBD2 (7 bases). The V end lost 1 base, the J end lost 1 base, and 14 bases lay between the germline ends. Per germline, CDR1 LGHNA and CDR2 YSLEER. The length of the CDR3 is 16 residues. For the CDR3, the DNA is TGCGCCAGCAGCCAAGGATCAAGGGGGGGATCCTACGAGCAGTACTTC. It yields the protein CASSQGSRGGSYEQYF.

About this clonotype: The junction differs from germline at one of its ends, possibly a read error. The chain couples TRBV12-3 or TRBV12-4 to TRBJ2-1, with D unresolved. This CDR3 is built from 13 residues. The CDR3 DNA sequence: TGTGCCAGCAGTTTAAGTCGATACAGTGAGCAGTTCTTC. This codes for CASSLSRYSEQFF.

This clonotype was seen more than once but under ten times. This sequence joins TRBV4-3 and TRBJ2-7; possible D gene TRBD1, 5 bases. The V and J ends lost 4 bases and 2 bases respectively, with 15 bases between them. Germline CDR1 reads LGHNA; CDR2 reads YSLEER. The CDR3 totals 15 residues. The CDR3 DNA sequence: TGCGCCAGCAGCCGCTCCCAAGAGACAGCCTACGAGCAGTACTTC. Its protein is CASSRSQETAYEQYF.

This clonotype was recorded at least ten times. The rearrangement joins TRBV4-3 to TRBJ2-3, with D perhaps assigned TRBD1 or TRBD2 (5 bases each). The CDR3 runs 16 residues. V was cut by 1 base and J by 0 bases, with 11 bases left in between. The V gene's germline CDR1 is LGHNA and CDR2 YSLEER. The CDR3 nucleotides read TGCGCCAGCAGCCAAGGAAGAGGGACGAGCACAGATACGCAGTATTTT. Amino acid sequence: CASSQGRGTSTDTQYF.

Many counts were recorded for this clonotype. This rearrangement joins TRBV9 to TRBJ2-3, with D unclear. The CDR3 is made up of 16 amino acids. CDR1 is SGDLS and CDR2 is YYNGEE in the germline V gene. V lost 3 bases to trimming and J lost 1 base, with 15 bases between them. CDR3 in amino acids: CASSAQVDPRTDTQYF. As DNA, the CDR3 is TGTGCCAGCAGCGCCCAAGTTGACCCTCGCACAGATACGCAGTATTTT.

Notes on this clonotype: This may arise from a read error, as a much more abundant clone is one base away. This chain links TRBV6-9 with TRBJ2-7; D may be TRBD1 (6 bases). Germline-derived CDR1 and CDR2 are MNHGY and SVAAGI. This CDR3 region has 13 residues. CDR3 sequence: CAGSRVGTREQYF. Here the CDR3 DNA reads TGTGCCGGCAGTCGAGTAGGGACACGCGAGCAGTACTTC.

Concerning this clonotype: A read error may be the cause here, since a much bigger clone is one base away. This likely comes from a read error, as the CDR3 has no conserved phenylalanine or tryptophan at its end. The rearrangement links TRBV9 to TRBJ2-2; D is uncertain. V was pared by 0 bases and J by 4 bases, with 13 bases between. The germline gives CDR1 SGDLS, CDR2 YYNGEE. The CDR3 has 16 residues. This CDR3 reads CASSVVKIAPTGELFL. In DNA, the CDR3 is TGTGCCAGCAGCGTAGTCAAGATCGCCCCCACCGGGGAGCTGTTTCTT.

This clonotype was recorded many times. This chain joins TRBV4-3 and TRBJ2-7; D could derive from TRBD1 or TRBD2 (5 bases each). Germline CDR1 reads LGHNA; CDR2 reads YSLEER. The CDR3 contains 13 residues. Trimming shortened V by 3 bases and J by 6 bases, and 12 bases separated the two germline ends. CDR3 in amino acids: CASSHGRGGEQYF. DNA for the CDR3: TGCGCCAGCAGCCACGGCCGGGGCGGCGAGCAGTACTTC.

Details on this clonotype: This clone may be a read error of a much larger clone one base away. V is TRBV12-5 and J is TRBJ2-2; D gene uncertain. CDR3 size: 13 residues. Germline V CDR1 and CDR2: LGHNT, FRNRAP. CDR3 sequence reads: CAGGLVPHGELFF. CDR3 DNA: TGTGCTGGTGGTTTGGTCCCTCATGGGGAGCTGTTTTTT.

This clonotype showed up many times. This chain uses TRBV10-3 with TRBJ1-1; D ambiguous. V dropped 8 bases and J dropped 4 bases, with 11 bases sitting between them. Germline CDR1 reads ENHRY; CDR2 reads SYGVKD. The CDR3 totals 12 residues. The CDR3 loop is CAIGVFGTEAFF. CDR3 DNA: TGTGCCATCGGGGTGTTCGGCACTGAAGCTTTCTTT.